This T cell receptor beta chain is from a study of control samples from healthy donors and cancer patients. Germline V gene data show CDR1 as LGHNA and CDR2 as YSLEER. V was trimmed by 0 bases and J by 0 bases, leaving 9 bases between them. The CDR3 consists of 17 residues. Profiled with immunoSEQ multiplex PCR; TCRdb holds only in-frame clones, not every one. The repertoire holds under 200,000 clones, approximately 94% seen once, with around 8.5% in the top ten. The sequenced sample was blood. This receptor was identified in a woman in her thirties or forties in good health. The chain carries TRBV4-3 and TRBJ2-6, with TRBD1 as a possible D gene (6 bases). The CDR3 loop is CASSQETGYSGANVLTF. The DNA for the CDR3 is TGCGCCAGCAGCCAAGAGACAGGTTACTCTGGGGCCAACGTCCTGACTTTC.